The 24 T cell receptor beta chains reported below all come from one sample, sequenced in a study of OX40 agonist ivuxolimab in advanced cancers. The assay was immunoSEQ multiplex PCR, and TCRdb's table has in-frame clones only and misses some. The sample contains roughly 23,000 clones, approximately 80% of which appear only once. The sample in question was CD4+ or CD8+ T cells sorted from blood, obtained in a trial of the OX40 agonist ivuxolimab. Receptors originate from an adult with an advanced solid tumor such as melanoma, head and neck, liver or kidney cancer.

V and J are TRBV4-3 and TRBJ2-7, with D possibly being TRBD1 (6 bases). V lost 0 bases to trimming and J lost 4 bases, with 7 bases between them. The germline gives CDR1 LGHNA, CDR2 YSLEER. The CDR3 extends over 13 amino acids. CDR3 DNA sequence: TGCGCCAGCAGCCAAGACAGGGGATACGAGCAGTACTTC. The encoded protein is CASSQDRGYEQYF.

This chain links TRBV27 with TRBJ1-1; 7 nucleotides match TRBD1. There are 18 residues in the CDR3. Germline assignment: CDR1 MNHEY and CDR2 SMNVEV (reference sequence). V dropped 5 bases and J dropped 0; count of bases not matched to a gene: 15. The DNA of the CDR3 is TGTGCCAGCAGTCCGCACCTACGGGACAGCAGATTGAACACTGAAGCTTTCTTT. It yields the protein CASSPHLRDSRLNTEAFF.

The chain recombines TRBV11-2 with TRBJ2-7; D not resolved. The CDR3 runs 13 residues. Germline assignment: CDR1 SGHAT and CDR2 FQNNGV. V was cut by 5 bases and J by 4 bases, with 12 bases left in between. The CDR3 here is CASSQNPGYEQYF. The CDR3 nucleotides are TGTGCCAGCAGCCAGAACCCCGGGTACGAGCAGTACTTC.

Only a few counts were recorded for this clone. This chain joins TRBV7-6 and TRBJ2-2, with unresolved D. Trimming removed 11 bases from V and 4 bases from J, with 14 bases in between. Per germline, CDR1 SGHVS and CDR2 FNYEAQ. The CDR3 is 13 amino acids. DNA of the CDR3: TGTGCCTACGGACCGGACGGCACCGGGGAGCTGTTTTTT. Its translation: CAYGPDGTGELFF.

The genes are TRBV11-2 and TRBJ2-1; a weak D match, TRBD1 (6 bases). The length of the CDR3 is 13 residues. Deletions cut 2 bases from V and 10 bases from J, with 12 bases between. The germline V gene has CDR1 SGHAT and CDR2 FQNNGV. CDR3 in DNA: TGTGCCAGCAGCTTACCGGACAGATTAGAGCAGTTCTTC. It yields the protein CASSLPDRLEQFF.

The CDR3 sequence: CASSLGQLAGGPQYF. The CDR3 region has the DNA TGTGCCAGTAGCCTCGGACAGCTAGCGGGAGGCCCCCAGTACTTC. The V call is TRBV19, the J call TRBJ2-7; 11 bases agree with TRBD2. V dropped 6 bases and J dropped 10; count of bases not matched to a gene: 14. Germline V lookup: CDR1 LNHDA, CDR2 SQIVND (reference sequence). This CDR3 contains 15 residues.

This clone was counted only a few times. The chain couples TRBV19 to TRBJ1-1; D is perhaps TRBD1 (5 bases). Trimming pared 8 bases from V and 7 bases from J, leaving 14 bases between. This CDR3 comprises 12 residues. The germline V gene has CDR1 LNHDA and CDR2 SQIVND (reference sequence). CDR3 protein: CASDSGTFEAFF. CDR3 bases: TGTGCCAGTGACTCCGGGACGTTTGAAGCTTTCTTT. Variable domain in full (rest from reference TRBV19 and TRBJ1-1): DGGITQSPKYLFRKEGQNVTLSCEQNLNHDAMYWYRQDPGQGLRLIYYSQIVNDFQKGDIAEGYSVSREKKESFPLTVTSAQKNPTAFYLCASDSGTFEAFFGQGTRLTVV.

V and J are TRBV5-4 and TRBJ2-5; 7 bases fit TRBD2. Per the germline V gene, CDR1 is SGHNT and CDR2 is YYREEE (reference sequence). The CDR3 is made up of 13 amino acids. Trimming cost V 4 bases and J 5 bases; bases outside gene matches: 5. CDR3 residues: CASSPWGGETQYF. Here the CDR3 DNA reads TGTGCCAGCAGCCCTTGGGGGGGGGAGACCCAGTACTTC.

This chain uses TRBV28 with TRBJ2-7; D might be TRBD1 (5 bases). Germline-derived CDR1 and CDR2 are MDHEN and SYDVKM. V was trimmed by 4 bases and J by 4 bases, leaving 29 bases between them. The CDR3 has 19 residues. The CDR3: CASSSRVVRRAQEIYEQYF. The CDR3 DNA reads as TGTGCCAGCAGTTCTCGCGTGGTAAGACGGGCACAGGAGATTTACGAGCAGTACTTC.

The genes are TRBV9 and TRBJ1-2; D gene uncertain. CDR3 size: 12 residues. CDR1 is SGDLS and CDR2 is YYNGEE in the germline V gene. Trimming left V 4 bases short and J 4 bases short, with 8 bases between. This CDR3 reads CASSTLSYGYTF. CDR3 in DNA: TGTGCCAGCAGCACCTTAAGCTATGGCTACACCTTC.

This clone was found once. The gene calls are TRBV2 and TRBJ2-1; 10 positions agree with TRBD1. CDR3 length: 14 amino acids. With V trimmed by 6 bases and J by 9 bases, 8 bases remained unmatched. Germline CDR1 SNHLY, CDR2 FYNNEI. CDR3 coding DNA: TGTGCCAGCAGCGCCGGGACAGGGGTTTTTGAGCAGTTCTTC. Translating it yields CASSAGTGVFEQFF.

This clone was seen a single time. The chain employs TRBV11-2 and TRBJ2-5; D unclear. CDR3 length: 15 amino acids. The V gene's germline CDR1 is SGHAT and CDR2 FQNNGV. The V gene lost 1 base and the J gene lost 4 bases, with 13 bases spanning the gap. The DNA of the CDR3 is TGTGCCAGCAGCTTAGGCCCTCTGGGCCCAGAGACCCAGTACTTC. Translation gives CASSLGPLGPETQYF.

This clone was counted once. V and J are TRBV9 and TRBJ2-3; D gene uncertain. Trimming pared 0 bases from V and 1 base from J, leaving 3 bases between. The length of the CDR3 is 13 residues. Germline-derived CDR1 and CDR2 are SGDLS and YYNGEE. The CDR3 loop reads CASSVVGTDTQYF. The CDR3 bases are TGTGCCAGCAGCGTAGTTGGCACAGATACGCAGTATTTT.

This chain connects TRBV30 to TRBJ2-7; D possibly uses TRBD1 or TRBD2 (5 bases each). The CDR3 has 16 residues. The germline V gene has CDR1 GTSNPN and CDR2 SVGIG (reference sequence). Trimming took off 0 bases at V and 2 bases at J, with 17 bases between the two ends. The CDR3 region is CAWSVRGRQWTYEQYF. CDR3 bases: TGTGCCTGGAGTGTACGAGGGAGACAGTGGACCTACGAGCAGTACTTC.

V and J are TRBV16 and TRBJ1-4; 8 bases are shared with TRBD1. The length of the CDR3 is 15 residues. Germline V gene sequence: CDR1 KGHSY, CDR2 FQNENV. The V segment lost 3 bases and the J segment 8 bases; nucleotides outside the gene matches: 8. DNA for the CDR3: TGTGCCAGCAGCCAGGTTCAGGGGGCGCGAGAAAAACTGTTTTTT. It encodes CASSQVQGAREKLFF.

The chain recombines TRBV6-4 with TRBJ2-6; unclear D gene. In germline, CDR1 is MRHNA, CDR2 SNTAGT. CDR3 length: 14 residues. The V and J ends lost 2 bases and 2 bases respectively, with 4 bases between them. The CDR3 here is CASSDNPGANVLTF. CDR3 in DNA: TGTGCCAGCAGTGACAACCCTGGGGCCAACGTCCTGACTTTC.

The V gene is TRBV19, the J gene TRBJ1-6, with D possibly matching TRBD1 (5 bases). The CDR3 sequence is 15 residues long. The ends were cut back, 6 bases at V and 7 bases at J, with 16 bases in the middle. The V gene's germline CDR1 is LNHDA and CDR2 SQIVND (reference sequence). CDR3 in amino acids: CASSEIGQGNSPLHF. CDR3 DNA: TGTGCCAGTAGCGAAATTGGACAAGGCAATTCACCCCTCCACTTT.

The chain uses TRBV27 and TRBJ1-1; D gene uncertain. The germline V gene has CDR1 MNHEY and CDR2 SMNVEV (reference sequence). This CDR3 contains 13 residues. Trimming took off 0 bases at V and 4 bases at J, with 6 bases between the two ends. The CDR3 coding sequence is TGTGCCAGCAGTTTATCTCTCACCACTGAAGCTTTCTTT. It encodes CASSLSLTTEAFF.

Only a few counts were recorded for this clone. The genes are TRBV30 and TRBJ1-1; no reliable D call. Trimming left V 1 base short and J 5 bases short, with 8 bases between. CDR3 length: 12 residues. Germline V lookup: CDR1 GTSNPN, CDR2 SVGIG (reference sequence). CDR3: CAWSASGTEAFF. The CDR3 region has the DNA TGTGCCTGGAGTGCTAGCGGGACTGAAGCTTTCTTT.

This chain joins TRBV7-6 and TRBJ2-3, with a weak D call TRBD1 (6 bases). Trimming stripped 3 bases from V and 3 bases from J, with 22 bases between. The V gene's germline CDR1 is SGHVS and CDR2 FNYEAQ. The CDR3 sequence is 18 residues long. The CDR3 nucleotides are TGTGCCAGCAGCTTCTTCGGCCAGGCGCAGGGGACAACAGATACGCAGTATTTT. Its translation is CASSFFGQAQGTTDTQYF.

This clone has just a few counts. V is TRBV4-3 and J is TRBJ1-1; perhaps TRBD1 as D (6 bases). CDR1 and CDR2 (germline): LGHNA, YSLEER. The CDR3 consists of 14 residues. Trimming pared 4 bases from V and 4 bases from J, leaving 13 bases between. The CDR3: CASSLSGGGTEAFF. In DNA, the CDR3 is TGCGCCAGCAGCCTTTCCGGGGGCGGCACTGAAGCTTTCTTT.

The chain combines TRBV11-2 with TRBJ2-2; D ambiguous. Germline values: CDR1 SGHAT, CDR2 FQNNGV. The V and J ends lost 5 bases and 2 bases respectively, with 6 bases between them. The CDR3 loop spans 13 amino acids. The CDR3: CASSPTNTGELFF. The CDR3 region has the DNA TGTGCCAGCAGCCCGACCAACACCGGGGAGCTGTTTTTT.

The chain links TRBV9 to TRBJ1-2; 7 bases map to TRBD1. J was trimmed by 0 bases and V by 4 bases; bases with no gene match: 3. Germline V CDR1 and CDR2: SGDLS, YYNGEE. The CDR3 length is 14 residues. The CDR3 loop reads CASSQGQPNYGYTF. CDR3 nucleotide sequence: TGTGCCAGCAGCCAGGGACAGCCTAACTATGGCTACACCTTC.

V gene TRBV12-5 combines with J gene TRBJ1-2, with D tentatively TRBD1 (5 bases). The V end lost 3 bases, the J end lost 6 bases, and 8 bases lay between the germline ends. CDR3 length equals 12 residues. Germline assignment: CDR1 LGHNT and CDR2 FRNRAP. DNA for the CDR3: TGTGCTAGTGGTTTTGGGGGGGATGGCTACACCTTC. Translating gives CASGFGGDGYTF. The variable domain in full, with the rest retrieved from reference TRBV12-5 and TRBJ1-2, is DARVTQTPRHKVTEMGQEVTMRCQPILGHNTVFWYRQTMMQGLELLAYFRNRAPLDDSGMPKDRFSAEMPDATLATLKIQPSEPRDSAVYFCASGFGGDGYTFGSGTRLTVV.